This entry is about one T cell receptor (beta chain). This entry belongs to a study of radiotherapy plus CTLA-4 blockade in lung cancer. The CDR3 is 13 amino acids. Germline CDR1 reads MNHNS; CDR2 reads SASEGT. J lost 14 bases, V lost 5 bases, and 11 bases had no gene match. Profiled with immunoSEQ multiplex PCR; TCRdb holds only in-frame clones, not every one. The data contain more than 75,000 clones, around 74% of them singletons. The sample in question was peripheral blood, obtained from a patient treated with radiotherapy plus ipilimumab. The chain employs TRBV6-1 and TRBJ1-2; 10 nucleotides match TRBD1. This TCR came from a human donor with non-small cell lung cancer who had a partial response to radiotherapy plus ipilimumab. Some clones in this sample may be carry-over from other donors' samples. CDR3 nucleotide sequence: TGTGCCAGCAGTATCTGGACAGGGGGTATTTCTACCTTC. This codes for CASSIWTGGISTF.